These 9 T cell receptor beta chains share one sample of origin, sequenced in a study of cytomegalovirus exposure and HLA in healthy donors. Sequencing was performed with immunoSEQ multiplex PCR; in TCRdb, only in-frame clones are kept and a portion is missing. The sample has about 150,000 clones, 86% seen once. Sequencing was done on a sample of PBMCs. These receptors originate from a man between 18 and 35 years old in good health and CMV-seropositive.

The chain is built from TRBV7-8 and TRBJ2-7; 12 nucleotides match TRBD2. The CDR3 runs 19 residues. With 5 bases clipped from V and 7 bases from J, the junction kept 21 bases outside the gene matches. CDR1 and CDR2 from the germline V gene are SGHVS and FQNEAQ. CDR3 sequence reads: CASSAFRLAGATDLVEQYF. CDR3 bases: TGTGCCAGCAGCGCATTCCGACTAGCGGGGGCCACCGACCTGGTGGAGCAGTACTTC.

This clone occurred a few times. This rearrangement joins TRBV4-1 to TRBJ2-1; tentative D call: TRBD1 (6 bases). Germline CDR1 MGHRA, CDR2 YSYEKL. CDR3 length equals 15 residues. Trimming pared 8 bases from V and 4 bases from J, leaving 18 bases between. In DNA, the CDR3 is TGCGCCAGCGGAAGGTCAGGGGAAGGGTACAATGAGCAGTTCTTC. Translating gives CASGRSGEGYNEQFF.

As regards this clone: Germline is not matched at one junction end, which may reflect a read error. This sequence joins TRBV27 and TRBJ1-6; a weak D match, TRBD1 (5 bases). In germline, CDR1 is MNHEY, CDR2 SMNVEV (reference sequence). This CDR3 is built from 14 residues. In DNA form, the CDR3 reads TGTGCCAGCAGTCTATCGGGGCGGACCTCACCCCTCCACTTT. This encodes CASSLSGRTSPLHF.

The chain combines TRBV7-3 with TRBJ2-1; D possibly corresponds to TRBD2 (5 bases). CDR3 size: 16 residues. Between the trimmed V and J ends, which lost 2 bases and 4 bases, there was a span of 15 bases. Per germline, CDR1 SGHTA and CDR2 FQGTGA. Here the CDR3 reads CASSLRGRPFYNEQFF. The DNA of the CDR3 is TGTGCCAGCAGCTTACGGGGTAGGCCTTTTTACAATGAGCAGTTCTTC.

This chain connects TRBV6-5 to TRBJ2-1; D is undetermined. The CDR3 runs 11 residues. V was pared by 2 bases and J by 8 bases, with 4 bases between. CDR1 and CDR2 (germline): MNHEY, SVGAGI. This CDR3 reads CASSYTDEQFF. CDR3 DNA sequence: TGTGCCAGCAGTTACACGGATGAGCAGTTCTTC.

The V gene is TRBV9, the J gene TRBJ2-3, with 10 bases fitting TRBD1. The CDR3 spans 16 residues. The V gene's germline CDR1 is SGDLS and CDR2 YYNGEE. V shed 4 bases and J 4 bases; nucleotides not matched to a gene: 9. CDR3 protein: CASSFRPGTGADTQYF. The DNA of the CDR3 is TGTGCCAGCAGCTTCCGTCCCGGGACAGGGGCAGATACGCAGTATTTT.

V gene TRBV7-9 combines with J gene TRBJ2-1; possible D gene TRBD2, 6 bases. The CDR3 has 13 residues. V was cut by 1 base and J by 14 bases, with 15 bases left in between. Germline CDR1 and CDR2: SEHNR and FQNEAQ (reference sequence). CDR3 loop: CASSLGAFSGEFF. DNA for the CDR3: TGTGCCAGCAGCTTAGGGGCCTTTTCGGGAGAGTTCTTC.

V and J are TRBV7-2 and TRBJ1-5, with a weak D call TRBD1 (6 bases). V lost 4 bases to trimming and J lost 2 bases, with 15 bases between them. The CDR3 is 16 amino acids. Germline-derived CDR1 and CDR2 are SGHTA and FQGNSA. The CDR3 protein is CASSSTGSVGNQPQHF. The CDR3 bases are TGTGCCAGCAGCTCCACAGGGTCTGTCGGCAATCAGCCCCAGCATTTT. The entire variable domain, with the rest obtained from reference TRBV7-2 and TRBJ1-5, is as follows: GAGVSQSPSNKVTEKGKDVELRCDPISGHTALYWYRQSLGQGLEFLIYFQGNSAPDKSGLPSDRFSAERTGGSVSTLTIQRTQQEDSAVYLCASSSTGSVGNQPQHFGDGTRLSIL.

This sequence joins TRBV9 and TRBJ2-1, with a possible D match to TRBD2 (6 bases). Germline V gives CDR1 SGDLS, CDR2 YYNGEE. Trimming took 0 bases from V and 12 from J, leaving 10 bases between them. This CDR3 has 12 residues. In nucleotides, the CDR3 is TGTGCCAGCAGCGTAGTCGGGGGAGGGCAGTTCTTC. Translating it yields CASSVVGGGQFF.